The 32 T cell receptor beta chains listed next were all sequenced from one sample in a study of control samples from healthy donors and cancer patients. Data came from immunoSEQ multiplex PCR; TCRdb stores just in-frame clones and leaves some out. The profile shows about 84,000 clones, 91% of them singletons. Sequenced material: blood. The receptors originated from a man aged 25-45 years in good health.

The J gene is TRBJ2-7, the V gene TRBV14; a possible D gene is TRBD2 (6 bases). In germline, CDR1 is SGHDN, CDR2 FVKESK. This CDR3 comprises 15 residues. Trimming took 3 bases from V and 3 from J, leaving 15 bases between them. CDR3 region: CASSHGGGSGYEQYF. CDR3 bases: TGTGCCAGCAGCCATGGGGGAGGTTCGGGCTACGAGCAGTACTTC.

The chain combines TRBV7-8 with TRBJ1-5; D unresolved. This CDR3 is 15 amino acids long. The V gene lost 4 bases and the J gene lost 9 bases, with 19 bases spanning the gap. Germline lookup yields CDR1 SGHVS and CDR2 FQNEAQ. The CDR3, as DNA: TGTGCCAGCAGCTCTGGAGCGGAACCGATGTCGCCCCAGCATTTT. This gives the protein CASSSGAEPMSPQHF.

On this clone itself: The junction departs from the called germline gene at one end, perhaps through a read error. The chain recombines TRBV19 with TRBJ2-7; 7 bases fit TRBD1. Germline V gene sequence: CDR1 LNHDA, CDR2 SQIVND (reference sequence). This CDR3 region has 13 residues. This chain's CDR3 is CASSIRDSLRKDF. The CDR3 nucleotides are TGTGCCAGTAGTATCCGGGACAGCCTCCGAAAGGACTTC.

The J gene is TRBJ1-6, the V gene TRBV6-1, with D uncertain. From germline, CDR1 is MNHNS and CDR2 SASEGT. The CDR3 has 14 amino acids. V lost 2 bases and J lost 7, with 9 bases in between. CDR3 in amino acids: CASSELGSNSPLHF. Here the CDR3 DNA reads TGTGCCAGCAGTGAACTGGGGAGCAATTCACCCCTCCACTTT.

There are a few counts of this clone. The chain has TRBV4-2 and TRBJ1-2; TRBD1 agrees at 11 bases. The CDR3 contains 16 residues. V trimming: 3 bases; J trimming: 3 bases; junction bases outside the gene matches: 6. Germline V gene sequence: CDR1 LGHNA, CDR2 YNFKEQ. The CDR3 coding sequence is TGTGCCAGCAGCCAGCCGACGGGACAGGGGGACTATGGCTACACCTTC. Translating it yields CASSQPTGQGDYGYTF.

CDR3 in DNA: TGTGCCACCAGTGACGCCCGGACAGGGTGGCAGCCCCAGCATTTT. Translated, it gives CATSDARTGWQPQHF. The chain is built from TRBV24-1 and TRBJ1-5, with TRBD1 identical over 8 bases. V shed 4 bases and J 7 bases; nucleotides not matched to a gene: 8. CDR1 is KGHDR, CDR2 SFDVKD, per germline. CDR3 length: 15 amino acids.

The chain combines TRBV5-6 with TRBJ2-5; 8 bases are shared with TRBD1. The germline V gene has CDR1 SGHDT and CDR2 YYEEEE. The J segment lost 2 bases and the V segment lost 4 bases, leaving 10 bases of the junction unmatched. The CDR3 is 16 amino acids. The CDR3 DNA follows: TGTGCCAGCAGCGGCCGGGTCAGGGGGCGGCAAGAGACCCAGTACTTC. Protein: CASSGRVRGRQETQYF.

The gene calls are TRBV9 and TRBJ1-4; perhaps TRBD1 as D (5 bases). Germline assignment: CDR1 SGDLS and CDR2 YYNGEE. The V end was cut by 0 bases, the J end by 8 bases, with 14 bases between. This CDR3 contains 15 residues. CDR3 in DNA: TGTGCCAGCAGCGTAGAAACAGGTGCCGGGGAAAAACTGTTTTTT. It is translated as CASSVETGAGEKLFF.

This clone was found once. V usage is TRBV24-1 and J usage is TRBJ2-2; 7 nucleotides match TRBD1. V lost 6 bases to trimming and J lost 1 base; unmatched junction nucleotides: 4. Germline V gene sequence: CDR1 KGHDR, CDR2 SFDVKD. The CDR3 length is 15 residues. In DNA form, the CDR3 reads TGTGCCACCAGTTCCCGACAGGGGAACACCGGGGAGCTGTTTTTT. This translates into CATSSRQGNTGELFF.

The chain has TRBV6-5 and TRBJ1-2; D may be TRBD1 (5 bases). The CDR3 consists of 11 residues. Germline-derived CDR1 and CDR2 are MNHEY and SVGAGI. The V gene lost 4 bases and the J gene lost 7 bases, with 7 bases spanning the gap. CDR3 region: CASSWRGGYTF. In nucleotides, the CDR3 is TGTGCCAGCAGTTGGAGGGGTGGCTACACCTTC.

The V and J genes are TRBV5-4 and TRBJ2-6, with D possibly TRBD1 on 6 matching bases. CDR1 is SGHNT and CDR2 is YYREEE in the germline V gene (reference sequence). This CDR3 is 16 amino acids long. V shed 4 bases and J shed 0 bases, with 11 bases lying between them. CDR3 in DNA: TGTGCCAGCAGCCAGGGACATTCCTCTGGGGCCAACGTCCTGACTTTC. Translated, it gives CASSQGHSSGANVLTF.

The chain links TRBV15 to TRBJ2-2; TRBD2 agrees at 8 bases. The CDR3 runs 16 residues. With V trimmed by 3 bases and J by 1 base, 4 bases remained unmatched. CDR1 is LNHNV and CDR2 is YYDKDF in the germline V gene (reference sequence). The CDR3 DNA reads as TGTGCCACCAGCAGTCGACTAGCGATGAACACCGGGGAGCTGTTTTTT. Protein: CATSSRLAMNTGELFF.

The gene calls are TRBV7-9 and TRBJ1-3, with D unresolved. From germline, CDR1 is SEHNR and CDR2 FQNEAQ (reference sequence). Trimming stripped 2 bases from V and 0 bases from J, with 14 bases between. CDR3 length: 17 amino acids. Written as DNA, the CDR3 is TGTGCCAGCAGCTTAATGGAGGGTCCGGTCTCTGGAAACACCATATATTTT. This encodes CASSLMEGPVSGNTIYF.

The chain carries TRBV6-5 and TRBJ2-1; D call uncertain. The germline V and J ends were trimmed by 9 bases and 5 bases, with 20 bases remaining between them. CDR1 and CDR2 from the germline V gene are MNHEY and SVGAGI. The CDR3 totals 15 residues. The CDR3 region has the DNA TGTGCCAGTCTACCCTTGCGCCTACGGGACAATGAGCAGTTCTTC. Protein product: CASLPLRLRDNEQFF.

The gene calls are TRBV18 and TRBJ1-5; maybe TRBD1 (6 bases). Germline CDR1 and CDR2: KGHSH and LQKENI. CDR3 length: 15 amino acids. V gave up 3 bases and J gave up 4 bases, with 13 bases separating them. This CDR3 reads CASSPVGQPNQPQHF. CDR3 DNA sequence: TGTGCCAGCTCACCGGTAGGACAGCCTAATCAGCCCCAGCATTTT. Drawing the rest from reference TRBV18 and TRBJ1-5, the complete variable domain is NAGVMQNPRHLVRRRGQEARLRCSPMKGHSHVYWYRQLPEEGLKFMVYLQKENIIDESGMPKERFSAEFPKEGPSILRIQQVVRGDSAAYFCASSPVGQPNQPQHFGDGTRLSIL.

The CDR3 coding sequence is TGTGCCAGCAGTTGGGCGGATATCATGGCCCAGCATTTT. This translates into CASSWADIMAQHF. The chain employs TRBV28 and TRBJ1-5; D gene unclear. Germline-derived CDR1 and CDR2 are MDHEN and SYDVKM. V gave up 4 bases and J gave up 11 bases, with 15 bases separating them. The CDR3 extends over 13 amino acids.

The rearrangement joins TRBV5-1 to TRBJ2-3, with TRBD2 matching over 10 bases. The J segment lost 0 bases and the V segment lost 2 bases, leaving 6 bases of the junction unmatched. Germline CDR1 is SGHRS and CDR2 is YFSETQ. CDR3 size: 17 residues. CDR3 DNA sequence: TGCGCCAGCAGCTTCGGTAGCGGGGGGCAAAGCACAGATACGCAGTATTTT. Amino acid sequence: CASSFGSGGQSTDTQYF.

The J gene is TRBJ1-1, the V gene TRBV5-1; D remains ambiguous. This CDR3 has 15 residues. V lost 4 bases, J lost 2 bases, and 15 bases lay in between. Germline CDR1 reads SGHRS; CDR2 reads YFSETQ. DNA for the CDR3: TGCGCCAGCAGCCCCTACTCCCTCCTAAACACTGAAGCTTTCTTT. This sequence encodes CASSPYSLLNTEAFF.

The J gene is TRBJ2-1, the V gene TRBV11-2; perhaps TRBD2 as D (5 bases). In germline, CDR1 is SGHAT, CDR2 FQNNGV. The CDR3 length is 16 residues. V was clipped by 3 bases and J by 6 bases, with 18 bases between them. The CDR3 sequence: CASSFGGKTIPNEQFF. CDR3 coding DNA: TGTGCCAGCAGCTTTGGAGGAAAAACGATACCCAATGAGCAGTTCTTC.

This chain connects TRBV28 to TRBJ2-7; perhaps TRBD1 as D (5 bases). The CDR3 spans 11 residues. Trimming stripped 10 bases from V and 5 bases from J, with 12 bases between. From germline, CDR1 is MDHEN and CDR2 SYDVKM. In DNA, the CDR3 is TGTGCCACCCAAAGACAGAACGAGCAGTACTTC. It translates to CATQRQNEQYF. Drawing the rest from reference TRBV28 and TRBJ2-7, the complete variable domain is DVKVTQSSRYLVKRTGEKVFLECVQDMDHENMFWYRQDPGLGLRLIYFSYDVKMKEKGDIPEGYSVSREKKERFSLILESASTNQTSMYLCATQRQNEQYFGPGTRLTVT.

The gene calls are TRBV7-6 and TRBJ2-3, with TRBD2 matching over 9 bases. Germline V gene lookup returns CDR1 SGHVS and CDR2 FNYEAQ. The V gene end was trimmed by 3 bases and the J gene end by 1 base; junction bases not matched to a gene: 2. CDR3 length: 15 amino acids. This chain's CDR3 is CASSFAGGGTDTQYF. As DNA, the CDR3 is TGTGCCAGCAGCTTCGCGGGGGGGGGCACAGATACGCAGTATTTT.

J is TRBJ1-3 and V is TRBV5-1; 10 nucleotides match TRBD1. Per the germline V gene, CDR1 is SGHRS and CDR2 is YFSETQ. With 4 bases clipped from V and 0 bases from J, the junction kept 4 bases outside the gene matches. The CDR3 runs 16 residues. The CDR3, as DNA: TGCGCCAGCAGCCGGGGACAGGGGAGCTCTGGAAACACCATATATTTT. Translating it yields CASSRGQGSSGNTIYF.

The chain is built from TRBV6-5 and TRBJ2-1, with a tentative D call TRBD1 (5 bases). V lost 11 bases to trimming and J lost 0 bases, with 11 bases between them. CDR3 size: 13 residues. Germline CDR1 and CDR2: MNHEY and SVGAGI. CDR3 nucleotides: TGTGCCTCCAGGGCGCTCTCCTACAATGAGCAGTTCTTC. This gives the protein CASRALSYNEQFF.

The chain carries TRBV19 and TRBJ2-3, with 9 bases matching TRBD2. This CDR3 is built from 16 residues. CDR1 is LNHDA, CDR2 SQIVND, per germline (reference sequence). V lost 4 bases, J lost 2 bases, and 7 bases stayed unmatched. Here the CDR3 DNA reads TGTGCCAGTAGTACCGGGACTAGCCTAAACACAGATACGCAGTATTTT. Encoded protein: CASSTGTSLNTDTQYF.

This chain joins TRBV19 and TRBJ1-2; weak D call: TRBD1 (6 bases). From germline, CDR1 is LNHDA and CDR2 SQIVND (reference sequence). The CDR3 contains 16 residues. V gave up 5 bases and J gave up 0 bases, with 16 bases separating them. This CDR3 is CASSDTGSRANYGYTF. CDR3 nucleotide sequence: TGTGCCAGTAGTGATACAGGGAGTAGAGCTAACTATGGCTACACCTTC. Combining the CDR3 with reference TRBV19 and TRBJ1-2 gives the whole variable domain DGGITQSPKYLFRKEGQNVTLSCEQNLNHDAMYWYRQDPGQGLRLIYYSQIVNDFQKGDIAEGYSVSREKKESFPLTVTSAQKNPTAFYLCASSDTGSRANYGYTFGSGTRLTVV.

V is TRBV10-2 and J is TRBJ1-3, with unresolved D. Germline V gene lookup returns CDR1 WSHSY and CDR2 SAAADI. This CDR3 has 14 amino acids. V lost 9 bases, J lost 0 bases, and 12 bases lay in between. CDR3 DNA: TGCGCCAGTTCTTCGGATTTCTCTGGAAACACCATATATTTT. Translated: CASSSDFSGNTIYF.

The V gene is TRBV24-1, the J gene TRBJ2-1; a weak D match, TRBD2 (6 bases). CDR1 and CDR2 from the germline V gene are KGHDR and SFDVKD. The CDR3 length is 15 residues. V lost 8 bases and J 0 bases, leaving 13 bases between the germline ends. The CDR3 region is CATTPGGDSYNEQFF. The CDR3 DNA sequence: TGTGCCACCACCCCCGGCGGGGACTCCTACAATGAGCAGTTCTTC.

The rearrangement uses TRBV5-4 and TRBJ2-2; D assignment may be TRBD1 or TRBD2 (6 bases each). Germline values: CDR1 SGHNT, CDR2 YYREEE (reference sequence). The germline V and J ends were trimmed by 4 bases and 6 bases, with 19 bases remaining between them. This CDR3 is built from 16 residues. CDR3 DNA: TGTGCCAGCAGCATTCCTGGGGGGCAGAAATCCGGGGAGCTGTTTTTT. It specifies CASSIPGGQKSGELFF.

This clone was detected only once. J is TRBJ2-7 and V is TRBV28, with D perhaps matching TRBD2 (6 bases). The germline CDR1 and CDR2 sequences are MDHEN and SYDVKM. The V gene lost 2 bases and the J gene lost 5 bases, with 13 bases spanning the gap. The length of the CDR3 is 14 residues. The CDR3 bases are TGTGCCAGCAGTTTAATCGCGGGAATCCACGAGCAGTACTTC. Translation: CASSLIAGIHEQYF.

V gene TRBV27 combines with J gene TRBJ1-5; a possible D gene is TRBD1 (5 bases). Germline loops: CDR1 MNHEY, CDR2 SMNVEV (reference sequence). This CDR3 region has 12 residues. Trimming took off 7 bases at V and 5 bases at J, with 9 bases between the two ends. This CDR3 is CASTSGDQPQHF. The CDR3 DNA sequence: TGTGCCAGCACGTCGGGGGATCAGCCCCAGCATTTT.

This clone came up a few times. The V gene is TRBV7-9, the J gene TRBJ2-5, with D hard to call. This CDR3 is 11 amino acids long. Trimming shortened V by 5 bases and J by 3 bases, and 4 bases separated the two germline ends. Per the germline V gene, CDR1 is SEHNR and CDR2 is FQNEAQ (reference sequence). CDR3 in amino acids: CASSVKETQYF. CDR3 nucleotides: TGTGCCAGCAGCGTTAAAGAGACCCAGTACTTC.

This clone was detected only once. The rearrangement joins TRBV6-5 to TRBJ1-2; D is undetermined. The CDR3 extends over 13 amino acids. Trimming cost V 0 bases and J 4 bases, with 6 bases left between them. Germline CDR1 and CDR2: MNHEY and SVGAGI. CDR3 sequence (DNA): TGTGCCAGCAGTTACTCCGACGGCTATGGCTACACCTTC. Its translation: CASSYSDGYGYTF.